This entry describes one T cell receptor (beta chain). Its antigen is still unknown. Diagnoses used clinical symptoms, serum thyroxine and TRAb, thyroid ultrasound and orbital computed tomography. The data derive from a study of T cells in Graves' hyperthyroidism and ophthalmopathy. General study points: Most thyroid clonotypes expanded above 0.001 appeared in blood too.

Trimming took off 5 bases at V and 3 bases at J, with 10 bases between the two ends. This CDR3 comprises 13 residues. Looked up from germline, CDR1 is SGHTA and CDR2 is FQGNSA. Regions amplified from RNA transcripts were the TCR beta CDR3 regions. The study used the HTBI primer set for a first-round RT-PCR of the TCR CDR3. TCRdb called the multiplex PCR reads again in MiXCR, with one record for every CDR3 protein. The sample holds hundreds of thousands of distinct CDR3 sequences; approximately 44% are singletons and the top ten take just under 8.5%. The sequence was collected from a woman between 18 and 29 years old with Graves' hyperthyroidism. Sequenced input: peripheral blood or thyroid tissue (not recorded which). This chain joins TRBV7-2 and TRBJ1-1, with a tentative D call TRBD1 (6 bases). The CDR3 DNA reads TGTGCCAGCAGCCAGGGGCACGACACTGAAGCTTTCTTT. It is translated as CASSQGHDTEAFF.